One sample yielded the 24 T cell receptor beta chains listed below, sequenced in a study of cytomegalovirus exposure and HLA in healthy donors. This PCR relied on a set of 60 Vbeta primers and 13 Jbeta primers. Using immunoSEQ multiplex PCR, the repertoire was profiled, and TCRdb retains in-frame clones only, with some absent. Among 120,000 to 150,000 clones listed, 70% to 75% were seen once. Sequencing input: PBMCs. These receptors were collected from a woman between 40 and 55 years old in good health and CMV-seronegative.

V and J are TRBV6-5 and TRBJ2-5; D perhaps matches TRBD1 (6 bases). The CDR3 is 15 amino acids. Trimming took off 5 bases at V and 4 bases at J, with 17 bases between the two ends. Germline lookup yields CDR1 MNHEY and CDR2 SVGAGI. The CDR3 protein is CASSKGDSLRETQYF. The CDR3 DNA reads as TGTGCCAGCAGTAAGGGGGATAGCCTCCGAGAGACCCAGTACTTC.

CDR3 sequence reads: CASSETFYGAGVYEQYV. The CDR3, as DNA: TGTGCCAGCAGTGAAACCTTTTACGGGGCAGGGGTGTACGAGCAGTACGTC. The J gene is TRBJ2-7, the V gene TRBV6-1; tentative D call: TRBD1 (6 bases). The CDR3 spans 17 residues. Trimming cost V 2 bases and J 4 bases, with 21 bases left between them. CDR1 and CDR2 (germline): MNHNS, SASEGT.

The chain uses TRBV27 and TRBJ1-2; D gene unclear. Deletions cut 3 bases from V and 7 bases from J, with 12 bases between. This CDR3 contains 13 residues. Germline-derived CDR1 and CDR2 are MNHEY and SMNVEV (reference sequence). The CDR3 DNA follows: TGTGCCAGCAGTTTCGATTTGGGCCGTGGCTACACCTTC. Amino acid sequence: CASSFDLGRGYTF.

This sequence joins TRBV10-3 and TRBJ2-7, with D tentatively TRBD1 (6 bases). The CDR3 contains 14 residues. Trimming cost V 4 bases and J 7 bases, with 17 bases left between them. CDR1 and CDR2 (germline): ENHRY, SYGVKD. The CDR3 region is CAISGLDSGEEQYF. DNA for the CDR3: TGTGCCATCAGTGGGTTGGACAGTGGTGAGGAGCAGTACTTC.

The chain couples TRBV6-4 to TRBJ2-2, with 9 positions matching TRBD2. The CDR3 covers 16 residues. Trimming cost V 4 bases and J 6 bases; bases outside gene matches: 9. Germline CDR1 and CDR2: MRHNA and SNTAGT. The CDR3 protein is CASSALAGGLAGELFF. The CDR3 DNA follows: TGTGCCAGCAGTGCCTTGGCGGGGGGGCTCGCCGGGGAGCTGTTTTTT.

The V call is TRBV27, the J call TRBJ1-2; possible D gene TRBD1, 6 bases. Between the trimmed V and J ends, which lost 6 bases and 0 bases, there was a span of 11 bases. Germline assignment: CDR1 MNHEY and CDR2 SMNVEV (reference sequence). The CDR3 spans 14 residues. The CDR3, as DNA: TGTGCCAGCAGGTGGACAGCCTCTAACTATGGCTACACCTTC. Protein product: CASRWTASNYGYTF.

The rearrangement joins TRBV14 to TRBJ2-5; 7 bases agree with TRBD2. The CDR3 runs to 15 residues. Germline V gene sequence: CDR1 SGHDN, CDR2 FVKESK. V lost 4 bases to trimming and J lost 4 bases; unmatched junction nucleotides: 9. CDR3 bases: TGTGCCAGCAGCCCTGGCGGGAGATCGCTAGAGACCCAGTACTTC. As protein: CASSPGGRSLETQYF. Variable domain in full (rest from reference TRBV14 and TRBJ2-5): EAGVTQFPSHSVIEKGQTVTLRCDPISGHDNLYWYRRVMGKEIKFLLHFVKESKQDESGMPNNRFLAERTGGTYSTLKVQPAELEDSGVYFCASSPGGRSLETQYFGPGTRLLVL.

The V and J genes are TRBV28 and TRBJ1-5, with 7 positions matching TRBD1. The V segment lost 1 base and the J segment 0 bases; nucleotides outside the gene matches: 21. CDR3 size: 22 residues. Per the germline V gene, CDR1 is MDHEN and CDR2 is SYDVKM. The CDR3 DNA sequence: TGTGCCAGCAGTTTATATTTCTTTGGGACAGCCCGAGGGGAGTTTAGCAATCAGCCCCAGCATTTT. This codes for CASSLYFFGTARGEFSNQPQHF. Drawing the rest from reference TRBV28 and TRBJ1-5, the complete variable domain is DVKVTQSSRYLVKRTGEKVFLECVQDMDHENMFWYRQDPGLGLRLIYFSYDVKMKEKGDIPEGYSVSREKKERFSLILESASTNQTSMYLCASSLYFFGTARGEFSNQPQHFGDGTRLSIL.

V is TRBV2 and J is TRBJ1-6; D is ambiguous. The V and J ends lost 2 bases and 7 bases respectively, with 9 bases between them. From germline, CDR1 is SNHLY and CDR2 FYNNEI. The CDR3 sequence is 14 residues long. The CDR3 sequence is CASSEYLENSPLHF. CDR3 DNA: TGTGCCAGCAGTGAATATCTAGAAAATTCACCCCTCCACTTT.

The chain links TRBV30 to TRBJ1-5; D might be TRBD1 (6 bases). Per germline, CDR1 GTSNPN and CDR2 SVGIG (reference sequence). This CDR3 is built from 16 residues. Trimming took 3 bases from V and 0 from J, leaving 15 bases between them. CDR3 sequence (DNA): TGTGCCTGGAGCACAGGGACTAGGCTTAGCAATCAGCCCCAGCATTTT. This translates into CAWSTGTRLSNQPQHF.

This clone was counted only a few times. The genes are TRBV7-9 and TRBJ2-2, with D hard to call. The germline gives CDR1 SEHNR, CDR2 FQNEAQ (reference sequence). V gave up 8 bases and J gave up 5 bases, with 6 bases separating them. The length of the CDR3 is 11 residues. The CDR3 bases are TGTGCCAGCCTAGAAACCGGGGAGCTGTTTTTT. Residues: CASLETGELFF.

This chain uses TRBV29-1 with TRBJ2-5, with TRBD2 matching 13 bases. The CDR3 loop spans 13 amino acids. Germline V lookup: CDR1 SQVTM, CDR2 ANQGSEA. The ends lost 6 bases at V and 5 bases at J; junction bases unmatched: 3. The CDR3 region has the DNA TGCAGCGTCGGACTAGCGGGGGAGGAGACCCAGTACTTC. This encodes CSVGLAGEETQYF. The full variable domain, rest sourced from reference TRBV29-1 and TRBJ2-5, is SAVISQKPSRDICQRGTSLTIQCQVDSQVTMMFWYRQQPGQSLTLIATANQGSEATYESGFVIDKFPISRPNLTFSTLTVSNMSPEDSSIYLCSVGLAGEETQYFGPGTRLLVL.

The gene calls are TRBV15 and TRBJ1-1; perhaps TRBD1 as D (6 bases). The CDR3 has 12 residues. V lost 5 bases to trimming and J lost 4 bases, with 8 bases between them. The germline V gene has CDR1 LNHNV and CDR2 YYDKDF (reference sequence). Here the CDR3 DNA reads TGTGCCACCAGCGTGACAGGCACTGAAGCTTTCTTT. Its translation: CATSVTGTEAFF. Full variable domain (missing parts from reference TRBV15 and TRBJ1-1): DAMVIQNPRYQVTQFGKPVTLSCSQTLNHNVMYWYQQKSSQAPKLLFHYYDKDFNNEADTPDNFQSRRPNTSFCFLDIRSPGLGDTAMYLCATSVTGTEAFFGQGTRLTVV.

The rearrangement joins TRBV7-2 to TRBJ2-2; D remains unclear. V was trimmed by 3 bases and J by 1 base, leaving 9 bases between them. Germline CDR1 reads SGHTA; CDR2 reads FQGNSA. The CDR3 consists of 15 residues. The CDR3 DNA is TGTGCCAGCAGCTTGAATAGCCAGAACACCGGGGAGCTGTTTTTT. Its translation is CASSLNSQNTGELFF.

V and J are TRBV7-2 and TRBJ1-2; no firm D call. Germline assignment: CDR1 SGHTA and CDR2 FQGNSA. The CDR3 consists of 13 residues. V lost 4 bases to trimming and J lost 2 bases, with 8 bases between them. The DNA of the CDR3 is TGTGCCAGCAGCTCACAGAGAAACTATGGCTACACCTTC. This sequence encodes CASSSQRNYGYTF.

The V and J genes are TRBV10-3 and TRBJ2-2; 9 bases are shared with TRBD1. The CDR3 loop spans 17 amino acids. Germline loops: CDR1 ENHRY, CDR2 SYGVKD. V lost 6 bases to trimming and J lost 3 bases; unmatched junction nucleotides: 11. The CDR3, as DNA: TGTGCCATCAGAGATAACAGGGGGCGAGGGGACACCGGGGAGCTGTTTTTT. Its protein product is CAIRDNRGRGDTGELFF.

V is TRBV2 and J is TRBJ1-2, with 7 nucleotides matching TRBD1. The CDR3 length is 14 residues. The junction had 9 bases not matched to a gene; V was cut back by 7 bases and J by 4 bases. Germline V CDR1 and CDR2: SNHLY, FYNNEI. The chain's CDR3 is CASTGGTGFYGYTF. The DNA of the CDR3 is TGTGCCAGCACAGGGGGAACAGGCTTCTATGGCTACACCTTC.

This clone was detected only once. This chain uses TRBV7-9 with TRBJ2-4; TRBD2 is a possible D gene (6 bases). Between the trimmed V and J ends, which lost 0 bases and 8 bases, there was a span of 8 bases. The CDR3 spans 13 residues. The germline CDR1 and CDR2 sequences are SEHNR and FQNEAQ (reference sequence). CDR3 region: CASSLAEGYIQYF. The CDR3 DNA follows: TGTGCCAGCAGCTTAGCGGAGGGGTACATTCAGTACTTC. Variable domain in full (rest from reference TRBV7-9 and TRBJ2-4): DTGVSQNPRHKITKRGQNVTFRCDPISEHNRLYWYRQTLGQGPEFLTYFQNEAQLEKSRLLSDRFSAERPKGSFSTLEIQRTEQGDSAMYLCASSLAEGYIQYFGAGTRLSVL.

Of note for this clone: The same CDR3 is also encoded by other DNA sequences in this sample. CDR3 sequence: CASSLGQGNYGYTF. Here the CDR3 DNA reads TGTGCCAGCAGCTTGGGACAGGGGAACTATGGCTACACCTTC. V is TRBV5-4 and J is TRBJ1-2; 8 bases map to TRBD1. The length of the CDR3 is 14 residues. Trimming at V came to 0 bases and at J to 2 bases, leaving 0 bases not matched to a gene. CDR1 is SGHNT and CDR2 is YYREEE in the germline V gene (reference sequence).

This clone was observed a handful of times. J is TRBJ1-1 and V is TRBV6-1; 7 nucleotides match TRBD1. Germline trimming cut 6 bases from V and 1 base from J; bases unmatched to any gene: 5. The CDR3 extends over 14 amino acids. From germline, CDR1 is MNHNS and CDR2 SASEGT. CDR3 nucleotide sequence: TGTGCCAGCAGAGGTTGGGACAGGAACACTGAAGCTTTCTTT. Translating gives CASRGWDRNTEAFF.

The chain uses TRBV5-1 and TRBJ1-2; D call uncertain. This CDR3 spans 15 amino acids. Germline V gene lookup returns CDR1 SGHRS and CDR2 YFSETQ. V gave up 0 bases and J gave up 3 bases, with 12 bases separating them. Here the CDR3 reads CASSLEAGPYYGYTF. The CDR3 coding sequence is TGCGCCAGCAGCTTGGAAGCAGGCCCTTACTATGGCTACACCTTC.

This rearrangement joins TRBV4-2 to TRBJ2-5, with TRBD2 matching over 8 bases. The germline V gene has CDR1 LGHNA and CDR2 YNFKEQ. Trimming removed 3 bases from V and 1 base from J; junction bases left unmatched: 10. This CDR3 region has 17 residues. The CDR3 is CASSQGIAGPPQETQYF. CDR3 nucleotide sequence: TGTGCCAGCAGCCAGGGTATAGCGGGGCCCCCCCAAGAGACCCAGTACTTC.

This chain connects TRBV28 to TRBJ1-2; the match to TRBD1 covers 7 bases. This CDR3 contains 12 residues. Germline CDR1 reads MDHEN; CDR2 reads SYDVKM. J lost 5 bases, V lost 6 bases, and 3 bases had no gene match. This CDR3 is CASSSTGYGYTF. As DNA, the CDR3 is TGTGCCAGCAGCTCGACAGGGTATGGCTACACCTTC.

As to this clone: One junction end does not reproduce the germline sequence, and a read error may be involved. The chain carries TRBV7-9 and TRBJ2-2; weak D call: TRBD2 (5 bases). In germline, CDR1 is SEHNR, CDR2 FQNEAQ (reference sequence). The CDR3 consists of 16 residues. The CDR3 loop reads CSSSLFMGVDTGELFF. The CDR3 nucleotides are TGTTCCAGCAGCTTATTCATGGGAGTGGACACCGGGGAGCTGTTTTTT. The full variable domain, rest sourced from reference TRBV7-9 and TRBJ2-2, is DTGVSQNPRHKITKRGQNVTFRCDPISEHNRLYWYRQTLGQGPEFLTYFQNEAQLEKSRLLSDRFSAERPKGSFSTLEIQRTEQGDSAMYLCSSSLFMGVDTGELFFGEGSRLTVL.